The 21 T cell receptor beta chains in this list originate from one sample, sequenced in a study of regulatory T cells in long-lasting Graves disease. Indicated time point: newly diagnosed GD, antithyroid drugs for less than 3 months. From PBMCs, RNA was extracted and then used to make the TCR library. Researchers made TCR beta libraries by using iRepertoire HTBI primers and running Arm-PCR on CDR3 regions. TCRdb passed the multiplex PCR reads through MiXCR, listing each CDR3 protein once. The table lists hundreds of thousands of distinct CDR3 sequences, around 17% of them singletons, with about 20% in the top ten. The data also belong to a second study, concerning T cells in Graves' hyperthyroidism and ophthalmopathy.

The sequenced sample was peripheral blood mononuclear cells (PBMCs), obtained at new diagnosis, from a patient treated with antithyroid drugs. These receptors all stem from a woman in her twenties or thirties with Graves disease.

This clonotype has ten or more counts. V and J are TRBV5-1 and TRBJ1-6; the match to TRBD1 covers 11 bases. The V segment lost 4 bases and the J segment 8 bases; nucleotides outside the gene matches: 2. There are 14 residues in the CDR3. Germline-derived CDR1 and CDR2 are SGHRS and YFSETQ. The CDR3 DNA is TGCGCCAGCAGCCAGGGACAGGGGGATTCACCCCTCCACTTT. Its protein product is CASSQGQGDSPLHF.

Turning to this clonotype: Compared with germline, one end of the junction differs, possibly owing to a read error. The chain employs TRBV20-1 and TRBJ2-5, with 7 bases fitting TRBD1. The CDR3 covers 15 residues. The germline gives CDR1 DFQATT, CDR2 SNEGSKA (reference sequence). The CDR3, as DNA: TGCAGTGCTAGAGATCAAGGGACAGAGAACAATGAGCAGCTCTTC. This sequence encodes CSARDQGTENNEQLF.

In this sample, this clonotype turned up many times. The V call is TRBV2, the J call TRBJ1-5; 8 bases are a match to TRBD1. The CDR3 spans 15 residues. The ends lost 6 bases at V and 1 base at J; junction bases unmatched: 5. Germline-derived CDR1 and CDR2 are SNHLY and FYNNEI. CDR3 protein: CASSRDRLSNQPQHF. CDR3 DNA sequence: TGTGCCAGCAGCCGGGACAGGTTGAGCAATCAGCCCCAGCATTTT.

The J gene is TRBJ2-7, the V gene TRBV20-1; D perhaps matches TRBD1 (6 bases). CDR1 is DFQATT, CDR2 SNEGSKA, per germline (reference sequence). Trimming took off 5 bases at V and 3 bases at J, with 20 bases between the two ends. This CDR3 spans 15 amino acids. The CDR3 DNA reads TGCAGTGCTGCCACCGGGACAAGGGACCGCTACGAGCAGTACTTC. This codes for CSAATGTRDRYEQYF.

There are many counts of this clonotype. This chain joins TRBV24-1 and TRBJ2-1; 7 positions agree with TRBD1. Germline V gene lookup returns CDR1 KGHDR and CDR2 SFDVKD. The V segment lost 3 bases and the J segment 7 bases; nucleotides outside the gene matches: 2. This CDR3 region has 13 residues. CDR3 sequence reads: CATSDDRVNEQFF. The CDR3 nucleotides read TGTGCCACCAGTGATGACAGGGTTAATGAGCAGTTCTTC.

This clonotype was counted only a few times. The rearrangement uses TRBV27 and TRBJ2-3; no firm D call. Germline CDR1 is MNHEY and CDR2 is SMNVEV (reference sequence). Trimming pared 6 bases from V and 4 bases from J, leaving 11 bases between. The length of the CDR3 is 13 residues. CDR3 DNA sequence: TGTGCCAGCAGCTCGTGGAATTCAGATACGCAGTATTTT. Its translation: CASSSWNSDTQYF.

The chain has TRBV12-3 or TRBV12-4 and TRBJ1-5; a weak D match, TRBD1 (5 bases). The CDR3 loop spans 14 amino acids. V was shortened by 4 bases and J by 6 bases, with 13 bases between the two germline ends. Written as DNA, the CDR3 is TGTGCCAGCAGTTACTTCGACGGGACTCAGCCCCAGCATTTT. This codes for CASSYFDGTQPQHF.

This clonotype was observed at least ten times. V gene TRBV28 combines with J gene TRBJ1-5, with 9 bases matching TRBD1. The CDR3 consists of 17 residues. J gave up 2 bases and V 1 base, and 6 bases lay outside the gene matches. Per germline, CDR1 MDHEN and CDR2 SYDVKM. The CDR3 DNA reads TGTGCCAGCAGTTTATCCACAGGGGGCTGGGGCAATCAGCCCCAGCATTTT. This gives the protein CASSLSTGGWGNQPQHF.

In this sample, this clonotype turned up a few times. The junction departs from the called germline gene at one end, perhaps through a read error. This chain uses TRBV5-1 with TRBJ2-1; 8 nucleotides match TRBD1. From germline, CDR1 is SGHRS and CDR2 YFSETQ. The CDR3 consists of 14 residues. The CDR3 here is CASSRDRGWDEQFF. The DNA for the CDR3 is TGTGCCAGCAGCCGAGACAGGGGATGGGATGAGCAGTTCTTC.

This clonotype was seen a handful of times. V usage is TRBV4-1 and J usage is TRBJ1-1, with D unclear. The CDR3 is 18 residues long. Germline V CDR1 and CDR2: MGHRA, YSYEKL. Deletions cut 7 bases from V and 3 bases from J, with 27 bases between. Here the CDR3 reads CASTGLGLTKSKDTEAFF. DNA of the CDR3: TGCGCCAGCACGGGGTTAGGACTAACCAAGTCCAAGGACACTGAAGCTTTCTTT.

The table lists this clonotype with many counts. The chain combines TRBV27 with TRBJ2-1; either TRBD1 or TRBD2 may fit D (5 bases each). The length of the CDR3 is 16 residues. Germline V CDR1 and CDR2: MNHEY, SMNVEV (reference sequence). Trimming cost V 0 bases and J 0 bases, with 9 bases left between them. CDR3 region: CASSLSGTSSYNEQFF. In DNA form, the CDR3 reads TGTGCCAGCAGTTTATCAGGGACGAGCTCCTACAATGAGCAGTTCTTC.

Many counts were recorded for this clonotype. The J gene is TRBJ1-5, the V gene TRBV7-2; D might be TRBD1 (5 bases). V was cut by 5 bases and J by 4 bases, with 12 bases left in between. CDR3 length: 14 amino acids. CDR1 is SGHTA and CDR2 is FQGNSA in the germline V gene. CDR3 sequence (DNA): TGTGCCAGCAGCCCCGGGGCCAGGAATCAGCCCCAGCATTTT. It is translated as CASSPGARNQPQHF.

CDR3 amino acids: CAWDRGSFYNEQFF. DNA of the CDR3: TGTGCCTGGGACAGGGGGTCCTTCTACAATGAGCAGTTCTTC. J is TRBJ2-1 and V is TRBV30; 9 bases map to TRBD1. The CDR3 loop spans 14 amino acids. Germline lookup yields CDR1 GTSNPN and CDR2 SVGIG (reference sequence). J lost 3 bases, V lost 5 bases, and 5 bases had no gene match.

This clonotype has more than one count but fewer than ten. This sequence joins TRBV7-9 and TRBJ2-1, with 8 bases that match TRBD1. In germline, CDR1 is SEHNR, CDR2 FQNEAQ (reference sequence). V lost 4 bases to trimming and J lost 6 bases; unmatched junction nucleotides: 2. This CDR3 has 13 residues. CDR3 DNA: TGTGCCAGCAGCTCAGGACAGGGCAATGAGCAGTTCTTC. This sequence encodes CASSSGQGNEQFF. The full variable domain, completed using reference TRBV7-9 and TRBJ2-1, is DTGVSQNPRHKITKRGQNVTFRCDPISEHNRLYWYRQTLGQGPEFLTYFQNEAQLEKSRLLSDRFSAERPKGSFSTLEIQRTEQGDSAMYLCASSSGQGNEQFFGPGTRLTVL.

This clonotype was detected only a few times. V gene TRBV20-1 combines with J gene TRBJ2-2; a weak D match, TRBD2 (7 bases). Germline CDR1 DFQATT, CDR2 SNEGSKA (reference sequence). The CDR3 has 15 residues. Trimming removed 5 bases at V and 1 base at J, with 14 bases between. The CDR3 nucleotides read TGCAGTGCTTATACAGGGACTAAGAACACCGGGGAGCTGTTTTTT. Translation gives CSAYTGTKNTGELFF.

The chain joins TRBV5-1 to TRBJ2-5; D ambiguous. Germline CDR1 and CDR2: SGHRS and YFSETQ. Trimming stripped 4 bases from V and 2 bases from J, with 6 bases between. The CDR3 has 12 amino acids. CDR3 protein: CASSEGQETQYF. The CDR3 bases are TGCGCCAGCAGCGAAGGTCAAGAGACCCAGTACTTC.

This clonotype was found many times. The chain employs TRBV3-1 and TRBJ2-7; TRBD1 agrees at 9 bases. The CDR3 is made up of 13 amino acids. Germline V CDR1 and CDR2: LGHDT, YNNKEL (reference sequence). V was clipped by 4 bases and J by 4 bases; unmatched bases: 2. CDR3 nucleotides: TGTGCCAGCAGCCGGGGACAGGGTTACGAGCAGTACTTC. Protein: CASSRGQGYEQYF.

The rearrangement uses TRBV6-5 and TRBJ2-1; 8 bases match TRBD2. Trimming at V came to 3 bases and at J to 9 bases, leaving 7 bases not matched to a gene. Germline V gene sequence: CDR1 MNHEY, CDR2 SVGAGI. The CDR3 runs to 14 residues. The CDR3 here is CASSYPAGVVEQFF. The CDR3 DNA follows: TGTGCCAGCAGTTATCCAGCGGGAGTAGTTGAGCAGTTCTTC.

This clonotype turned up a few times. V is TRBV6-1 and J is TRBJ2-5; 9 bases fit TRBD1. Germline CDR1 is MNHNS and CDR2 is SASEGT. Trimming cost V 5 bases and J 2 bases; bases outside gene matches: 3. CDR3 size: 14 residues. The CDR3 region is CASSTTGGQETQYF. CDR3 DNA sequence: TGTGCCAGCAGTACGACAGGGGGGCAAGAGACCCAGTACTTC.

This clonotype has a count of ten or more. This chain connects TRBV28 to TRBJ2-6, with TRBD2 matching 8 bases. J was trimmed by 2 bases and V by 4 bases; bases with no gene match: 7. This CDR3 comprises 17 residues. Germline values: CDR1 MDHEN, CDR2 SYDVKM. The CDR3 loop reads CASSSRGEGAGANVLTF. The CDR3 coding sequence is TGTGCCAGCAGTTCGCGGGGGGAGGGTGCTGGGGCCAACGTCCTGACTTTC.

CDR3 protein: CASSSATSGTYEQYF. CDR3 coding DNA: TGTGCCAGCAGTTCGGCGACTAGCGGAACCTACGAGCAGTACTTC. This chain uses TRBV28 with TRBJ2-7, with 9 bases fitting TRBD2. The CDR3 sequence is 15 residues long. V gave up 4 bases and J gave up 2 bases; unmatched junction bases: 6. Germline V lookup: CDR1 MDHEN, CDR2 SYDVKM.